A single sample gave rise to the 12 T cell receptor beta chains below, sequenced in a study of cytomegalovirus exposure and HLA in healthy donors. The primer mix had 60 Vbeta and 13 Jbeta primers. Measured with immunoSEQ multiplex PCR; TCRdb has only the in-frame clones, and not every one. The top ten hold 1% to 1.5% of the sample, which has 150,000 to 200,000 clones, about 10% seen once. Sequenced sample: PBMCs. The receptors stem from a woman aged 30 to 39 in good health and CMV-seropositive.

This clone was recorded many times. The V call is TRBV1, the J call TRBJ1-1; the table's TRBD1 call for D was not verified on the DNA. TRBV1 has pseudogene status. This CDR3 has 15 residues. CDR3 bases: TGCACCAGCAGAAATCCTGATACAGGGACCATTGAAGCTTTCTTT. Protein sequence: CTSRNPDTGTIEAFF.

The V call is TRBV27, the J call TRBJ2-7, with D perhaps matching TRBD1 (5 bases). This CDR3 is 14 amino acids long. V lost 4 bases, J lost 4 bases, and 14 bases lay in between. Germline loops: CDR1 MNHEY, CDR2 SMNVEV (reference sequence). CDR3 loop: CASSSAGIVYEQYF. DNA of the CDR3: TGTGCCAGCAGTTCCGCAGGGATCGTTTACGAGCAGTACTTC.

J is TRBJ2-7 and V is TRBV29-1, with D perhaps TRBD2 (6 bases). Germline V lookup: CDR1 SQVTM, CDR2 ANQGSEA. With 4 bases removed from V and 6 bases from J, the gap between germline ends came to 13 bases. The CDR3 is 12 amino acids. The CDR3 loop reads CSVGLREVEQYF. DNA of the CDR3: TGCAGCGTTGGGTTGAGGGAGGTCGAGCAGTACTTC.

In this sample, this clone turned up a few times. V and J are TRBV5-5 and TRBJ2-7, with D tentatively TRBD2 (6 bases). The CDR3 covers 14 residues. Trimming removed 1 base at V and 3 bases at J, with 11 bases between. CDR1 and CDR2 (germline): SGHKS, YYEKEE (reference sequence). CDR3 nucleotide sequence: TGTGCCAGCAGCTTGTCCGGACTATACTACGAGCAGTACTTC. This gives the protein CASSLSGLYYEQYF.

This clone was recorded a few times. The genes are TRBV7-9 and TRBJ1-1; 8 bases fit TRBD1. The trim removed 5 bases at V and 0 bases at J, leaving 14 bases unmatched. CDR3 length equals 18 residues. Germline CDR1 and CDR2: SEHNR and FQNEAQ (reference sequence). The CDR3 sequence is CASSAGTGTGHMNTEAFF. The CDR3 DNA sequence: TGTGCCAGCAGCGCAGGTACCGGGACAGGACATATGAACACTGAAGCTTTCTTT.

This rearrangement joins TRBV20-1 to TRBJ1-2, with D unclear. Trimming shortened V by 5 bases and J by 3 bases, and 7 bases separated the two germline ends. The CDR3 has 11 amino acids. Germline V CDR1 and CDR2: DFQATT, SNEGSKA (reference sequence). CDR3 in amino acids: CSAPTDYGYTF. The CDR3 bases are TGCAGTGCTCCGACTGACTATGGCTACACCTTC.

The chain employs TRBV11-2 and TRBJ2-7; 9 bases agree with TRBD1. Germline CDR1 is SGHAT and CDR2 is FQNNGV. The CDR3 is made up of 17 amino acids. The trim removed 4 bases at V and 1 base at J, leaving 11 bases unmatched. This chain's CDR3 is CASSSPGQGTRSYEQYF. The CDR3 coding sequence is TGTGCCAGCAGCTCGCCGGGACAGGGTACACGATCCTACGAGCAGTACTTC.

The V and J genes are TRBV6-1 and TRBJ2-5; 10 bases line up with TRBD1. Trimming took 4 bases from V and 6 from J; bases not matched to a gene: 8. The CDR3 contains 15 residues. The germline V gene has CDR1 MNHNS and CDR2 SASEGT. DNA for the CDR3: TGTGCCAGCAGTGGGGGACAGGGGCTCATCCAGACCCAGTACTTC. Amino acid sequence: CASSGGQGLIQTQYF.

This clone occurred a few times. V gene TRBV11-2 combines with J gene TRBJ2-1; 10 bases fit TRBD2. The CDR3 spans 13 residues. The V gene's germline CDR1 is SGHAT and CDR2 FQNNGV. V shed 1 base, J shed 16 bases, and the junction held 7 bases outside the gene matches. The CDR3 sequence: CASSLVSSSGSFF. In DNA form, the CDR3 reads TGTGCCAGCAGCTTAGTTTCGTCTAGCGGGAGTTTCTTC.

This clone was observed a few times. The chain carries TRBV9 and TRBJ2-3, with 7 bases matching TRBD2. The J segment lost 5 bases and the V segment lost 0 bases, leaving 12 bases of the junction unmatched. The CDR3 has 17 amino acids. Germline assignment: CDR1 SGDLS and CDR2 YYNGEE. The CDR3 DNA reads as TGTGCCAGCAGCGTAGCTCCCTGGGAGGGAGGTCGAGATACGCAGTATTTT. Translating gives CASSVAPWEGGRDTQYF.

This clone was observed a handful of times. The chain couples TRBV5-6 to TRBJ2-1; D may be TRBD1 (6 bases). With 1 base removed from V and 9 bases from J, the gap between germline ends came to 11 bases. Germline V gene data show CDR1 as SGHDT and CDR2 as YYEEEE. The CDR3 is 13 amino acids. The DNA of the CDR3 is TGTGCCAGCAGCTTGCTCAGGGGAGTTGAGCAGTTCTTC. It translates to CASSLLRGVEQFF.

The V gene is TRBV2, the J gene TRBJ2-5, with no clear D. The CDR3 consists of 12 residues. The germline V gene encodes CDR1 SNHLY and CDR2 FYNNEI. V was cut by 5 bases and J by 5 bases, with 9 bases left in between. CDR3 sequence: CASSKETETQYF. The CDR3 DNA is TGTGCCAGCAGTAAGGAGACGGAGACCCAGTACTTC.